The 21 T cell receptor beta chains below come from one sample, sequenced in a study of Graves' ophthalmopathy and Graves' hyperthyroidism. Scientists amplified the TCR beta CDR3 regions from RNA transcripts. Second-round multiplex PCR came after a first-round RT-PCR that employed HTBI primers. TCRdb re-called the multiplex PCR reads with MiXCR, one entry per CDR3 protein. The profile covers some 250,000 distinct CDR3 sequences, with around 50% appearing a single time and approximately 44% taken by the ten largest. The sequencing input was peripheral blood. These receptors all come from an adult man with Graves' ophthalmopathy.

The chain combines TRBV5-6 with TRBJ2-7; no definite D call. V lost 4 bases to trimming and J lost 2 bases, with 16 bases between them. This CDR3 comprises 15 residues. Germline V gene sequence: CDR1 SGHDT, CDR2 YYEEEE. The CDR3 sequence is CASSQTAGGAYEQYF. The CDR3 region has the DNA TGTGCCAGCAGCCAGACCGCCGGCGGAGCCTACGAGCAGTACTTC.

This chain links TRBV4-1 with TRBJ1-3; D call uncertain. The CDR3 is 14 amino acids. The germline CDR1 and CDR2 sequences are MGHRA and YSYEKL. Trimming took off 1 base at V and 0 bases at J, with 4 bases between the two ends. CDR3 protein: CASSQGNSGNTIYF. CDR3 DNA: TGCGCCAGCAGCCAAGGGAACTCTGGAAACACCATATATTTT.

The rearrangement links TRBV29-1 to TRBJ2-3; 14 bases are a match to TRBD2. There are 18 residues in the CDR3. J lost 6 bases, V lost 5 bases, and 16 bases had no gene match. The germline V gene has CDR1 SQVTM and CDR2 ANQGSEA. The CDR3 DNA follows: TGCAGCGTTCCTAGGGGGGGACTAGCGGGAGTTGGGGGTGATACGCAGTATTTT. Translated, it gives CSVPRGGLAGVGGDTQYF.

The table lists this clonotype with a count of one. The chain couples TRBV7-2 to TRBJ1-2; D call uncertain. This CDR3 region has 12 residues. Germline V lookup: CDR1 SGHTA, CDR2 FQGNSA. Trimming pared 1 base from V and 8 bases from J, leaving 8 bases between. CDR3 sequence: CASSLGAEGYTF. Here the CDR3 DNA reads TGTGCCAGCAGCTTAGGAGCTGAAGGCTACACCTTC.

This clonotype showed up just a few times. The rearrangement joins TRBV10-3 to TRBJ2-7; TRBD1 matches at 9 bases. V lost 3 bases, J lost 5 bases, and 8 bases stayed unmatched. This CDR3 has 15 amino acids. The V gene's germline CDR1 is ENHRY and CDR2 SYGVKD. CDR3 bases: TGTGCCATCAGTGATGCCCGGGACAGGGTTGACGAGCAGTACTTC. Translating gives CAISDARDRVDEQYF.

The chain employs TRBV20-1 and TRBJ2-5; D tentatively reads TRBD1 or TRBD2 (7 bases each). CDR3 length: 16 residues. Trimming took off 6 bases at V and 0 bases at J, with 20 bases between the two ends. In germline, CDR1 is DFQATT, CDR2 SNEGSKA (reference sequence). CDR3 sequence reads: CSASIGGTEHQETQYF. The CDR3 DNA reads as TGCAGTGCATCGATCGGGGGGACAGAACACCAAGAGACCCAGTACTTC.

Many counts were recorded for this clonotype. This chain links TRBV29-1 with TRBJ1-2; no definite D call. Trimming left V 4 bases short and J 7 bases short, with 10 bases between. Germline CDR1 reads SQVTM; CDR2 reads ANQGSEA. The CDR3 spans 11 residues. The CDR3, as DNA: TGCAGCGTTGTGACCGATTTTGGCTACACCTTC. It translates to CSVVTDFGYTF.

This clonotype has only a few counts. V usage is TRBV5-1 and J usage is TRBJ2-7; 8 positions agree with TRBD1. The CDR3 sequence is 14 residues long. Germline lookup yields CDR1 SGHRS and CDR2 YFSETQ. The J segment lost 2 bases and the V segment lost 5 bases, leaving 6 bases of the junction unmatched. The CDR3 sequence: CASSPTGEPYEQYF. CDR3 sequence (DNA): TGCGCCAGCAGTCCGACAGGGGAGCCCTACGAGCAGTACTTC.

V gene TRBV6-5 combines with J gene TRBJ2-7; TRBD2 might be the D (6 bases). Trimming took 0 bases from V and 2 from J, leaving 14 bases between them. The length of the CDR3 is 16 residues. Germline assignment: CDR1 MNHEY and CDR2 SVGAGI. The CDR3 here is CASSYSRASAAYEQYF. CDR3 sequence (DNA): TGTGCCAGCAGTTACTCACGCGCTAGCGCCGCCTACGAGCAGTACTTC.

This clonotype has a handful of counts. This sequence joins TRBV7-2 and TRBJ1-2, with a tentative D call TRBD1 (6 bases). The CDR3 length is 14 residues. Trimming removed 5 bases from V and 3 bases from J, with 13 bases in between. Germline V CDR1 and CDR2: SGHTA, FQGNSA. CDR3 DNA sequence: TGTGCCAGCAGCAGCTACAGGGTCCACTATGGCTACACCTTC. Residues: CASSSYRVHYGYTF.

The chain combines TRBV7-8 with TRBJ2-3; TRBD1 agrees at 8 bases. The CDR3 runs to 14 residues. V dropped 1 base and J dropped 6; count of bases not matched to a gene: 3. The germline gives CDR1 SGHVS, CDR2 FQNEAQ. This CDR3 reads CASSLGPGGDTQYF. The CDR3 nucleotides read TGTGCCAGCAGCTTAGGCCCAGGGGGCGATACGCAGTATTTT.

This clonotype was counted many times. The chain links TRBV24-1 to TRBJ2-6; no reliable D call. V was cut by 0 bases and J by 2 bases, with 1 base left in between. The CDR3 extends over 14 amino acids. The V gene's germline CDR1 is KGHDR and CDR2 SFDVKD. CDR3 residues: CATSDLPGANVLTF. In DNA, the CDR3 is TGTGCCACCAGTGATTTGCCTGGGGCCAACGTCCTGACTTTC.

This clonotype was counted only a few times. The chain uses TRBV29-1 and TRBJ2-3, with TRBD2 as a possible D gene (6 bases). The CDR3 is 15 amino acids. V was trimmed by 6 bases and J by 2 bases, leaving 18 bases between them. The germline gives CDR1 SQVTM, CDR2 ANQGSEA. DNA of the CDR3: TGCAGCGTGGCTCCCGGGAGAGGTTTCACAGATACGCAGTATTTT. This sequence encodes CSVAPGRGFTDTQYF.

The table lists this clonotype with many counts. In DNA form, the CDR3 reads TGCAGCATACAGGGTCCCTATGGCTACACCTTC. Residues: CSIQGPYGYTF. The chain is built from TRBV29-1 and TRBJ1-2, with a weak D call TRBD1 (6 bases). The CDR3 totals 11 residues. Germline V gene data show CDR1 as SQVTM and CDR2 as ANQGSEA. V gave up 8 bases and J gave up 4 bases, with 11 bases separating them.

This clonotype was counted ten times or more. This chain uses TRBV5-1 with TRBJ2-7; 8 bases agree with TRBD2. Germline CDR1 is SGHRS and CDR2 is YFSETQ. V shed 3 bases, J shed 2 bases, and the junction held 1 base outside the gene matches. The CDR3 is made up of 13 amino acids. The CDR3 sequence is CASSSGLAYEQYF. The CDR3 region has the DNA TGCGCCAGCAGCTCGGGACTAGCCTACGAGCAGTACTTC.

A few counts support this clonotype. The chain joins TRBV4-2 to TRBJ1-6; 11 bases align to TRBD1. V was clipped by 1 base and J by 7 bases; unmatched bases: 3. This CDR3 spans 16 amino acids. Germline V gene sequence: CDR1 LGHNA, CDR2 YNFKEQ. Here the CDR3 reads CASSQVGTGGNSPLHF. CDR3 sequence (DNA): TGTGCCAGCAGCCAAGTGGGGACAGGGGGGAATTCACCCCTCCACTTT.

This clonotype was found a few times. The chain carries TRBV7-9 and TRBJ2-7, with D possibly TRBD1 on 5 matching bases. Trimming pared 10 bases from V and 6 bases from J, leaving 16 bases between. This CDR3 region has 12 residues. Germline CDR1 and CDR2: SEHNR and FQNEAQ (reference sequence). This CDR3 is CATRSGSGEQYF. The CDR3 nucleotides are TGTGCCACCAGGTCAGGGTCGGGCGAGCAGTACTTC.

This clonotype has a handful of counts. The chain couples TRBV20-1 to TRBJ1-1; 7 bases align to TRBD1. The CDR3 has 15 amino acids. V lost 6 bases and J lost 4; bases outside the gene matches: 14. Germline V CDR1 and CDR2: DFQATT, SNEGSKA (reference sequence). The CDR3: CSAKGGREGVTEAFF. The CDR3 nucleotides read TGCAGTGCAAAAGGGGGCAGGGAGGGAGTCACTGAAGCTTTCTTT.

This clonotype was seen more than once but under ten times. The J gene is TRBJ2-5, the V gene TRBV20-1, with TRBD2 matching over 10 bases. V lost 6 bases, J lost 3 bases, and 10 bases stayed unmatched. Germline assignment: CDR1 DFQATT and CDR2 SNEGSKA (reference sequence). This CDR3 region has 15 residues. In DNA, the CDR3 is TGCAGTGCCGACCCCCGTGGACTAGCGGAAGAGACCCAGTACTTC. This encodes CSADPRGLAEETQYF.

Concerning this clonotype: Since the CDR3 does not end with the conserved phenylalanine or tryptophan, this likely comes from a read error. V and J are TRBV20-1 and TRBJ1-1, with D perhaps TRBD1 (6 bases). Germline V gene data show CDR1 as DFQATT and CDR2 as SNEGSKA (reference sequence). V lost 6 bases and J 3 bases, leaving 14 bases between the germline ends. The length of the CDR3 is 13 residues. The chain's CDR3 is CSARADRHTEAFL. In DNA, the CDR3 is TGCAGTGCGAGGGCGGACAGACACACTGAAGCTTTCCTT.

The table lists this clonotype with many counts. This chain connects TRBV2 to TRBJ2-5, with TRBD1 identical over 9 bases. Germline V gives CDR1 SNHLY, CDR2 FYNNEI. This CDR3 has 12 residues. Trimming took 6 bases from V and 5 from J; bases not matched to a gene: 1. This chain's CDR3 is CASSGTGETQYF. The CDR3 region has the DNA TGTGCCAGCAGCGGGACAGGGGAGACCCAGTACTTC. Combining the CDR3 with reference TRBV2 and TRBJ2-5 gives the whole variable domain EPEVTQTPSHQVTQMGQEVILRCVPISNHLYFYWYRQILGQKVEFLVSFYNNEISEKSEIFDDQFSVERPDGSNFTLKIRSTKLEDSAMYFCASSGTGETQYFGPGTRLLVL.